The present entry profiles one TCR beta chain with its context. Its target is not known. This entry comes from a study of CD8 T cells in ankylosing spondylitis. Overall study results and limits: The study identified a TCR beta motif of fewer than 10 highly homologous variants that appeared characteristic of ankylosing spondylitis blood. Significantly higher representation of disease-linked clones was reported for matched ankylosing spondylitis synovial fluid. Previous work reported some of these motif variants in the synovial fluid and blood of reactive arthritis.

Germline assignment: CDR1 SQVTM and CDR2 ANQGSEA. The CDR3 loop spans 13 amino acids. With 7 bases clipped from V and 4 bases from J, the junction kept 10 bases outside the gene matches. Using its own MiXCR run on the 5' RACE reads, TCRdb lists one record per CDR3 protein. The data hold approximately 440,000 distinct CDR3 sequences, with roughly 17% observed a single time. The receptor comes from a male donor with ankylosing spondylitis. Material for sequencing was blood, either unsorted or a sorted T cell fraction (not recorded which). The gene calls are TRBV29-1 and TRBJ2-7, with 7 bases that match TRBD1. This CDR3 reads CSARDSPAYEQYF. In DNA form, the CDR3 reads TGCAGCGCCAGGGACAGTCCTGCGTACGAGCAGTACTTC.